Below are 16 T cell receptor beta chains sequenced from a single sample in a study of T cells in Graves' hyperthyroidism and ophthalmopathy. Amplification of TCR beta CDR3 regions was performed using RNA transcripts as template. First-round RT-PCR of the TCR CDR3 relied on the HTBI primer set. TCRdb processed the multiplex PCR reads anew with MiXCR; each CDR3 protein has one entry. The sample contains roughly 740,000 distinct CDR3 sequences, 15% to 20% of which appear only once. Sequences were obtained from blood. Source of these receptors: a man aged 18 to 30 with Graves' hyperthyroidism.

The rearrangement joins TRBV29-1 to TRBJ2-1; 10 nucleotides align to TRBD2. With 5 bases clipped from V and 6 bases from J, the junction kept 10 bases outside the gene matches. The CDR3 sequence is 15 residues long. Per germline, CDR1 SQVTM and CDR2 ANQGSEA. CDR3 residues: CSVWEREGRSNEQFF. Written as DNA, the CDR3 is TGCAGCGTTTGGGAGCGGGAGGGCCGGAGCAATGAGCAGTTCTTC.

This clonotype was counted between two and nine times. The CDR3 DNA reads as TGTGCCAGCAGTTCGGGGCGGGGGCGTGGAACAGATACGCAGTATTTT. It is translated as CASSSGRGRGTDTQYF. The V gene is TRBV28, the J gene TRBJ2-3; maybe TRBD2 (7 bases). V lost 4 bases, J lost 3 bases, and 17 bases lay in between. This CDR3 region has 16 residues. The germline CDR1 and CDR2 sequences are MDHEN and SYDVKM.

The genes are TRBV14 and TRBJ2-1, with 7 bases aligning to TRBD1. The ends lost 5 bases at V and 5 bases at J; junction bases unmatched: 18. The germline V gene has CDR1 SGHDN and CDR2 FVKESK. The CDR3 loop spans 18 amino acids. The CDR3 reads CASSGLYEDRAPHNEQFF. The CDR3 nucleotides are TGTGCCAGCAGCGGACTTTATGAAGACAGGGCCCCTCACAATGAGCAGTTCTTC.

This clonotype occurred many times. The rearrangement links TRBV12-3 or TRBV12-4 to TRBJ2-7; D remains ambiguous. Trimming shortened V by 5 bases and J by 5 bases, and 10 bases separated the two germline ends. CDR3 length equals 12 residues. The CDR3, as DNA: TGTGCCAGCAGTCCAACGACCCACGAGCAGTACTTC. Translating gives CASSPTTHEQYF.

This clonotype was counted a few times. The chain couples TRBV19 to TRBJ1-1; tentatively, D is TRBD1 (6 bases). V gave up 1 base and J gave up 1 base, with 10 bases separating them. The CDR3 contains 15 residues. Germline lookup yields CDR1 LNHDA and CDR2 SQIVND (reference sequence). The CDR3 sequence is CASSIGGARNTEAFF. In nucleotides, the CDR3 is TGTGCCAGTAGTATAGGGGGGGCGCGGAACACTGAAGCTTTCTTT. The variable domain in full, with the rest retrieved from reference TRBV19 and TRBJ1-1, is DGGITQSPKYLFRKEGQNVTLSCEQNLNHDAMYWYRQDPGQGLRLIYYSQIVNDFQKGDIAEGYSVSREKKESFPLTVTSAQKNPTAFYLCASSIGGARNTEAFFGQGTRLTVV.

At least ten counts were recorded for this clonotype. CDR3 protein: CSARAEPSYEQYF. The DNA of the CDR3 is TGCAGTGCTAGAGCCGAGCCGTCCTACGAGCAGTACTTC. The rearrangement uses TRBV20-1 and TRBJ2-7; D is undetermined. With 1 base removed from V and 1 base from J, the gap between germline ends came to 8 bases. This CDR3 has 13 amino acids. Germline CDR1 and CDR2: DFQATT and SNEGSKA (reference sequence).

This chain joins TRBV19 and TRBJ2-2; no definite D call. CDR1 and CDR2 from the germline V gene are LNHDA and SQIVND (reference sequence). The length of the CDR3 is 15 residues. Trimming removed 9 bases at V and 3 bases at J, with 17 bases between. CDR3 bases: TGTGCCAGCGGTAGGCGGACGAGCGACACCGGGGAGCTGTTTTTT. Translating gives CASGRRTSDTGELFF. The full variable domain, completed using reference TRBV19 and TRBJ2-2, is DGGITQSPKYLFRKEGQNVTLSCEQNLNHDAMYWYRQDPGQGLRLIYYSQIVNDFQKGDIAEGYSVSREKKESFPLTVTSAQKNPTAFYLCASGRRTSDTGELFFGEGSRLTVL.

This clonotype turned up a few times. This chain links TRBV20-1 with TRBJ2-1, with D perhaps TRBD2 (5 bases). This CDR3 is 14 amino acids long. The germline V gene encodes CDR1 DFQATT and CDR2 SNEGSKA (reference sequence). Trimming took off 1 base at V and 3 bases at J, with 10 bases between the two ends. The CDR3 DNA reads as TGCAGTGCTAGAGTCCCTGGACTCTACAATGAGCAGTTCTTC. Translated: CSARVPGLYNEQFF.

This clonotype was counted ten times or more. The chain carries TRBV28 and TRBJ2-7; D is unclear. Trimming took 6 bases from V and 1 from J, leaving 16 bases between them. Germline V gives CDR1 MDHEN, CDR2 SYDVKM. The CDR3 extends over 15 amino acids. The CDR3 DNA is TGTGCCAGCAGCTCCCGTATCCTGGGGTCCTACGAGCAGTACTTC. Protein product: CASSSRILGSYEQYF.

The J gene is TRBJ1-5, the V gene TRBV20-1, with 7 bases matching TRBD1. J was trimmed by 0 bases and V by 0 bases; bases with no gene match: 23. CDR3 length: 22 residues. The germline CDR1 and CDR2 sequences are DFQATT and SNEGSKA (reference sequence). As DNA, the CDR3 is TGCAGTGCTAGAGACGCTTCCCCTTTCCCGGGACAGATGGGCCTTAGCAATCAGCCCCAGCATTTT. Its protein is CSARDASPFPGQMGLSNQPQHF.

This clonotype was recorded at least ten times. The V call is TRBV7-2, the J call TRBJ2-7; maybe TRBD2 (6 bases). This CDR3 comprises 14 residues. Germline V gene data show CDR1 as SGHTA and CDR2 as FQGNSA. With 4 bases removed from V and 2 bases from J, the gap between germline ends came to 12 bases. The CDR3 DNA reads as TGTGCCAGCAGCTCCACTAGCCGCCCCTACGAGCAGTACTTC. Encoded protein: CASSSTSRPYEQYF.

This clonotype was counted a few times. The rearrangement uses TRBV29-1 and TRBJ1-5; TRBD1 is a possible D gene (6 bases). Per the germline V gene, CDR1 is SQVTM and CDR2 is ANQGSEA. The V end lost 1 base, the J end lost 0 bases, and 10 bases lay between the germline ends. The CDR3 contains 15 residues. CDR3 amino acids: CSVEVEGDSNQPQHF. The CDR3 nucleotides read TGCAGCGTTGAAGTTGAGGGGGATAGCAATCAGCCCCAGCATTTT.

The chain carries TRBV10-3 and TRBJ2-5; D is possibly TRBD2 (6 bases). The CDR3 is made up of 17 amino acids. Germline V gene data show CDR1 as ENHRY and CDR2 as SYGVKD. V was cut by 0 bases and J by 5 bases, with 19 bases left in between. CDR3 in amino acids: CAISESRGLERGETQYF. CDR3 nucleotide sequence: TGTGCCATCAGTGAGTCGCGTGGTTTGGAACGGGGGGAGACCCAGTACTTC.

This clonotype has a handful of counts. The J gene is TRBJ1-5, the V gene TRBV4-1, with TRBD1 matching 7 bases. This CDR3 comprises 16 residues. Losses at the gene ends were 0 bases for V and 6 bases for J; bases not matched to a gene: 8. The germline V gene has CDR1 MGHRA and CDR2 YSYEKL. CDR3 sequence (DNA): TGCGCCAGCAGCCAAGATGGAGATCCAGGGGGTCAGCCCCAGCATTTT. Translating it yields CASSQDGDPGGQPQHF.

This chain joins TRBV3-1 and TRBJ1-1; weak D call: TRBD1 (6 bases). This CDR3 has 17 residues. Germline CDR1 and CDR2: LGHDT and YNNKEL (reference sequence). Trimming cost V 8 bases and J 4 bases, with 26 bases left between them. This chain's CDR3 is CASGFRPRGGWGTEAFF. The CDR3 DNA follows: TGTGCCAGCGGCTTCCGGCCGAGGGGGGGATGGGGCACTGAAGCTTTCTTT.

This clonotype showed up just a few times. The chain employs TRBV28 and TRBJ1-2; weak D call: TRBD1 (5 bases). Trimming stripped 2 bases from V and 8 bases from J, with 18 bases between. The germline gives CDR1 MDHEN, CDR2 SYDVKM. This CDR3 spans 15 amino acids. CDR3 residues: CASSLDGTPERGYTF. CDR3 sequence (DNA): TGTGCCAGCAGTTTAGACGGGACTCCTGAGCGGGGCTACACCTTC.